This T cell receptor beta chain is from a study of cytomegalovirus exposure and HLA in healthy donors. CDR3 length: 14 residues. The germline V gene encodes CDR1 MDHEN and CDR2 SYDVKM. The V end lost 3 bases, the J end lost 3 bases, and 11 bases lay between the germline ends. The PCR made use of 60 Vbeta and 13 Jbeta primers. The assay was immunoSEQ multiplex PCR, and TCRdb's table has in-frame clones only and misses some. Of around 88,000 clones in the sample, about four fifths were seen once. This clone was seen a single time. Material for sequencing was PBMCs. This sequence originates from a middle-aged woman in good health and CMV-seropositive. This chain joins TRBV28 and TRBJ1-2, with TRBD1 as a possible D gene (5 bases). CDR3 residues: CASSFNDRYYGYTF. CDR3 nucleotides: TGTGCCAGCAGTTTTAACGACAGATACTATGGCTACACCTTC.